A single sample gave rise to the 11 T cell receptor beta chains below, sequenced in a study of Graves' ophthalmopathy and Graves' hyperthyroidism. For repertoire sequencing, the TCR beta CDR3 regions were amplified from RNA transcripts. HTBI primers were used in a first-round RT-PCR, which preceded a second-round multiplex PCR. TCRdb recomputed calls from the multiplex PCR reads with MiXCR, one row per CDR3 protein. The data hold 170,000 or so distinct CDR3 sequences, with approximately 38% observed a single time. Material for sequencing was peripheral blood. All receptors come from a woman in her forties with Graves' ophthalmopathy.

J is TRBJ2-2 and V is TRBV6-1; D unresolved. Germline lookup yields CDR1 MNHNS and CDR2 SASEGT. CDR3 length: 16 amino acids. The ends were cut back, 7 bases at V and 1 base at J, with 16 bases in the middle. CDR3: CASTHASIGNTGELFF. CDR3 bases: TGTGCCAGCACGCATGCGTCGATAGGGAACACCGGGGAGCTGTTTTTT.

This clonotype appeared many times. The chain uses TRBV28 and TRBJ2-7; D may be TRBD1 (7 bases). From germline, CDR1 is MDHEN and CDR2 SYDVKM. The ends were cut back, 3 bases at V and 5 bases at J, with 14 bases in the middle. This CDR3 comprises 14 residues. Written as DNA, the CDR3 is TGTGCCAGCAGTTTTTCAGGGGGGATCAACGAGCAGTACTTC. Its protein product is CASSFSGGINEQYF.

This clonotype has a count of ten or more. The chain is built from TRBV12-3 or TRBV12-4 and TRBJ1-5, with 7 bases matching TRBD1. The CDR3 runs to 13 residues. Trimming took 4 bases from V and 5 from J; bases not matched to a gene: 2. DNA of the CDR3: TGTGCCAGCAGTTCGACAGGGTATCAGCCCCAGCATTTT. This translates into CASSSTGYQPQHF.

The table lists this clonotype with many counts. The V call is TRBV12-3 or TRBV12-4, the J call TRBJ1-5, with a weak D call TRBD1 (6 bases). V was shortened by 3 bases and J by 7 bases, with 19 bases between the two germline ends. CDR3 size: 16 residues. The CDR3 DNA reads as TGTGCCAGCAGTTTCCGGGACACGGGATTTGGACAGCCCCAGCATTTT. Protein: CASSFRDTGFGQPQHF.

This clonotype was seen a single time. This chain joins TRBV12-3 or TRBV12-4 and TRBJ2-7, with 7 bases aligning to TRBD2. V was pared by 3 bases and J by 2 bases, with 4 bases of the junction left unmatched. The CDR3 has 14 amino acids. CDR3 coding DNA: TGTGCCAGCAGTTTGCGGGACTACCCCTACGAGCAGTACTTC. It specifies CASSLRDYPYEQYF.

This clonotype showed up many times. The genes are TRBV7-9 and TRBJ1-1; D possibly corresponds to TRBD1 (5 bases). The CDR3 totals 15 residues. Trimming removed 4 bases from V and 4 bases from J, with 16 bases in between. Germline lookup yields CDR1 SEHNR and CDR2 FQNEAQ (reference sequence). The CDR3 spells CASSWGEIIGTEAFF. The CDR3, as DNA: TGTGCCAGCAGCTGGGGGGAGATTATAGGCACTGAAGCTTTCTTT.

The chain is built from TRBV30 and TRBJ2-5; a possible D gene is TRBD2 (5 bases). The length of the CDR3 is 13 residues. Trimming took off 1 base at V and 1 base at J, with 7 bases between the two ends. Germline V CDR1 and CDR2: GTSNPN, SVGIG (reference sequence). The CDR3 nucleotides read TGTGCCTGGAGTGCGCGGGTCCAAGAGACCCAGTACTTC. Protein sequence: CAWSARVQETQYF.

This chain uses TRBV7-9 with TRBJ1-6, with TRBD1 identical over 12 bases. Germline V gene data show CDR1 as SEHNR and CDR2 as FQNEAQ (reference sequence). The length of the CDR3 is 18 residues. With 3 bases clipped from V and 7 bases from J, the junction kept 10 bases outside the gene matches. CDR3 sequence (DNA): TGTGCCAGCAGCTTGAGGGGGGACAGGGGGCAAGGAAATTCACCCCTCCACTTT. Protein product: CASSLRGDRGQGNSPLHF. Combining the CDR3 with reference TRBV7-9 and TRBJ1-6 gives the whole variable domain DTGVSQNPRHKITKRGQNVTFRCDPISEHNRLYWYRQTLGQGPEFLTYFQNEAQLEKSRLLSDRFSAERPKGSFSTLEIQRTEQGDSAMYLCASSLRGDRGQGNSPLHFGNGTRLTVT.

This clonotype has at least ten counts. One end of the junction varies from germline; a read error may be responsible. V gene TRBV30 combines with J gene TRBJ2-4; D not resolved. Germline V CDR1 and CDR2: GTSNPN, SVGIG (reference sequence). The CDR3 consists of 13 residues. This CDR3 reads CAWSLIETGPPGF. The CDR3 nucleotides read TGTGCCTGGAGTTTAATAGAGACGGGTCCCCCTGGCTTC. Combining the CDR3 with reference TRBV30 and TRBJ2-4 gives the whole variable domain SQTIHQWPATLVQPVGSPLSLECTVEGTSNPNLYWYRQAAGRGLQLLFYSVGIGQISSEVPQNLSASRPQDRQFILSSKKLLLSDSGFYLCAWSLIETGPPGFGAGTRLSVL.

This rearrangement joins TRBV7-2 to TRBJ2-7; weak D call: TRBD2 (6 bases). From germline, CDR1 is SGHTA and CDR2 FQGNSA. This CDR3 is 14 amino acids long. V was clipped by 5 bases and J by 3 bases, with 14 bases between them. The CDR3 DNA reads as TGTGCCAGCAGCCGGGGAGGAGCGGTCTACGAGCAGTACTTC. As protein: CASSRGGAVYEQYF.

V gene TRBV6-1 combines with J gene TRBJ1-1; D ambiguous. This CDR3 is 12 amino acids long. The germline CDR1 and CDR2 sequences are MNHNS and SASEGT. V lost 3 bases, J lost 4 bases, and 6 bases lay in between. The CDR3 spells CASSEGSTEAFF. CDR3 sequence (DNA): TGTGCCAGCAGTGAGGGTTCCACTGAAGCTTTCTTT.